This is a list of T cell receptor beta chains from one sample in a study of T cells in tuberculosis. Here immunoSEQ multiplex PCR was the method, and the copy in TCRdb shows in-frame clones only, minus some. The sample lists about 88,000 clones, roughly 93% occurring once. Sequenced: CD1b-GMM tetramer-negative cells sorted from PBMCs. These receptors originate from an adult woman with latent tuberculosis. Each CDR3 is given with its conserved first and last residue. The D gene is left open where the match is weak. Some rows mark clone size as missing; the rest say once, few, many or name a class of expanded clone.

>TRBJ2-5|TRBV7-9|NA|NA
CASSLELDEARDQETQYF
TGTGCCAGCAGCTTAGAGCTAGATGAAGCTCGAGACCAAGAGACCCAGTACTTC
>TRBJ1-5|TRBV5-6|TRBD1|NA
CASSLAGTGDSNQPQHF
TGTGCCAGCAGCCTAGCCGGGACAGGGGACAGCAATCAGCCCCAGCATTTT
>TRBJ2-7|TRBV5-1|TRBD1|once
CASSLGDRSGEQYF
TGCGCCAGCAGCTTGGGGGACAGGTCGGGCGAGCAGTACTTC
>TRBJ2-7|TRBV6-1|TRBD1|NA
CASSERLRTGYPEQYF
TGTGCCAGCAGTGAAAGATTGCGGACAGGGTACCCCGAGCAGTACTTC
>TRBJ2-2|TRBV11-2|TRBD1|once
CASSLETGTGSFTGELFF
TGTGCCAGCAGCTTAGAGACCGGGACAGGGTCATTCACCGGGGAGCTGTTTTTT
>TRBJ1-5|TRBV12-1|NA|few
CASSRGGTHQPQHF
TGTGCCAGCAGCCGTGGCGGCACTCATCAGCCCCAGCATTTT
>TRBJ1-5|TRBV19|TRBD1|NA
CASSIDGTGYSNQPQHF
TGTGCCAGTAGTATAGACGGGACAGGGTATAGCAATCAGCCCCAGCATTTT
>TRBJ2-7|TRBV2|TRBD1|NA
CASKIGTGAYEQYF
TGTGCCAGCAAAATCGGGACAGGGGCCTACGAGCAGTACTTC
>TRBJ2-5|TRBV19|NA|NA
CASSLSEATRTQYF
TGTGCCAGTAGTTTGTCCGAGGCCACGCGGACCCAGTACTTC
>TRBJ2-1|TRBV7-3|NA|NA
CASKLTESSYNEQFF
TGTGCCAGCAAGTTAACAGAGAGCTCCTACAATGAGCAGTTCTTC
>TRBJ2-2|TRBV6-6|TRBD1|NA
CASSYSIGQGPGELFF
TGTGCCAGCAGTTACTCGATAGGACAGGGACCCGGGGAGCTGTTTTTT
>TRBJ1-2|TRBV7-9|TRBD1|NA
CASSLGGIGGSGYGYTF
TGTGCCAGCAGCTTAGGCGGGATAGGGGGCTCAGGCTATGGCTACACCTTC
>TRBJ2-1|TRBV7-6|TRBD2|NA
CASSLGGLAGGLYEQFF
TGTGCCAGCAGCTTAGGGGGACTAGCGGGGGGTTTGTATGAGCAGTTCTTC
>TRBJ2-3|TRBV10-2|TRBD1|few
CAIQDRGTDTQYF
TGCGCCATCCAGGACAGGGGCACAGATACGCAGTATTTT
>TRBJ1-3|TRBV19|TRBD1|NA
CASSSGTGGNTIYF
TGTGCCAGTAGTTCCGGGACAGGGGGAAACACCATATATTTT
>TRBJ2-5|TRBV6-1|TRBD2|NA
CASSEAPGTSGGVETQYF
TGTGCCAGCAGTGAAGCCCCCGGGACTAGCGGGGGGGTTGAGACCCAGTACTTC
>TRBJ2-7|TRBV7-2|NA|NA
CASSSLYEQYF
TGTGCCAGCAGCTCCCTCTACGAGCAGTACTTC
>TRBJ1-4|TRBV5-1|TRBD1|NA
CASSLGRGRTNEKLFF
TGCGCCAGCAGCTTGGGCAGGGGGAGAACTAATGAAAAACTGTTTTTT
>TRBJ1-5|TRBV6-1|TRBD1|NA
CASIGTGRTQPQHF
TGTGCCAGCATCGGGACAGGGAGGACTCAGCCCCAGCATTTT
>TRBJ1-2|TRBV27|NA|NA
CASSLFRSGYGYTF
TGTGCCAGCAGTTTATTTAGGTCAGGGTATGGCTACACCTTC
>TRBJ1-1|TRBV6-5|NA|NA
CASSYDLGGTEAFF
TGTGCCAGCAGTTACGATCTCGGGGGCACTGAAGCTTTCTTT
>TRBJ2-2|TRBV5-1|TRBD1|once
CASSPYRTGDTGELFF
TGCGCCAGCAGCCCTTACAGGACAGGGGACACCGGGGAGCTGTTTTTT
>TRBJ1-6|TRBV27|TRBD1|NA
CASSSSETGNSPLHF
TGTGCCAGCAGTTCGTCCGAGACAGGGAATTCACCCCTCCACTTT
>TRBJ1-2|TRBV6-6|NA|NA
CASSPGVTANYGYTF
TGTGCCAGCAGCCCCGGGGTAACCGCTAACTATGGCTACACCTTC
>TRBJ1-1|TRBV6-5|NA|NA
CASRRQMNTEAFF
TGTGCCAGCAGACGACAGATGAACACTGAAGCTTTCTTT
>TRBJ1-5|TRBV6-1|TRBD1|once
CASADRGLGWQPQHF
TGTGCCAGCGCGGACAGGGGGCTGGGTTGGCAGCCCCAGCATTTT
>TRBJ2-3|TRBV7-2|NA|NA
CASGSGGSTDTQYF
TGTGCCAGCGGGAGTGGGGGGAGCACAGATACGCAGTATTTT
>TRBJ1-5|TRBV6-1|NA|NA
CASHNSRNQPQHF
TGTGCCAGCCATAACAGTCGAAATCAGCCCCAGCATTTT
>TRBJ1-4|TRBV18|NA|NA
CASSPGRAINEKLFF
TGTGCCAGCTCACCAGGCAGGGCTATTAATGAAAAACTGTTTTTT
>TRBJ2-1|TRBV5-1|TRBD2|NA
CASSSGVKRGGPYNEQFF
TGCGCCAGCAGCTCTGGTGTGAAGCGGGGGGGCCCTTACAATGAGCAGTTCTTC
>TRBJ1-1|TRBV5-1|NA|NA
CASSLLWGGVNTEAFF
TGCGCCAGCAGCTTGTTATGGGGGGGCGTAAACACTGAAGCTTTCTTT
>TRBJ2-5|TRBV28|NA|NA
CASTIGGTQYF
TGTGCCAGCACCATCGGGGGGACCCAGTACTTC
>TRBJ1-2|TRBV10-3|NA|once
CAIVDPRDSGYTF
TGTGCCATCGTGGACCCACGGGATTCGGGCTACACCTTC
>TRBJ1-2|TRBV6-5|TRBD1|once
CASSLDRDYGYTF
TGTGCCAGCAGCTTGGACAGGGACTATGGCTACACCTTC
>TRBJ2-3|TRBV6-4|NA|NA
CASSVPSRWGPDTQYF
TGTGCCAGCAGTGTACCTAGCAGGTGGGGTCCAGATACGCAGTATTTT
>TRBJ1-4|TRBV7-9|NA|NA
CASSFEGLNEKLFF
TGTGCCAGCAGCTTTGAGGGACTTAATGAAAAACTGTTTTTT
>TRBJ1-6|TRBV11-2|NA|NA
CASSLASRGEALSSPLHF
TGTGCCAGCAGCTTAGCCTCGCGGGGGGAGGCGTTGAGTTCACCCCTCCACTTT
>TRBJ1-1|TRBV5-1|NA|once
CASSLAGMNTEAFF
TGCGCCAGCAGCTTGGCAGGGATGAACACTGAAGCTTTCTTT
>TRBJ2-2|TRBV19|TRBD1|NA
CASSSGQIGELFF
TGTGCCAGTAGTTCGGGACAGATCGGGGAGCTGTTTTTT
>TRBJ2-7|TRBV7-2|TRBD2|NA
CASSLGPGLAGGRGYEQYF
TGTGCCAGCAGCTTAGGGCCGGGACTAGCGGGGGGGCGGGGGTACGAGCAGTACTTC
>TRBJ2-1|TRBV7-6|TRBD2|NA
CASSLGKGRGSYNEQFF
TGTGCCAGCAGCTTGGGGAAAGGGAGGGGTTCCTACAATGAGCAGTTCTTC
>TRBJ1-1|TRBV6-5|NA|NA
CATRFGGNTEAFF
TGTGCCACTCGATTCGGGGGGAACACTGAAGCTTTCTTT
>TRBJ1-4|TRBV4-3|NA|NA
CASSQDQGGAVNEKLFF
TGCGCCAGCAGCCAAGATCAGGGAGGGGCGGTTAATGAAAAACTGTTTTTT
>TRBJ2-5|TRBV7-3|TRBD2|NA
CASSLGVIGGGETQYF
TGTGCCAGCAGCTTAGGAGTAATCGGGGGGGGAGAGACCCAGTACTTC
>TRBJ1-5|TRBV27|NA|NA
CASSLAGTSNQPQHF
TGTGCCAGCAGTTTAGCAGGTACTAGCAATCAGCCCCAGCATTTT
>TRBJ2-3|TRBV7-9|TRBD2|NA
CASSSGDLAGRTDTQYF
TGTGCCAGCAGCTCGGGGGACCTAGCGGGGAGGACAGATACGCAGTATTTT
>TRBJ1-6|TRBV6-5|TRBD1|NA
CASSYWGGQGHSPLHF
TGTGCCAGCAGTTACTGGGGCGGACAGGGTCACTCACCCCTCCACTTT
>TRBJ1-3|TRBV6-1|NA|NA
CASSIGGRNTIYF
TGTGCCAGCAGTATCGGGGGTCGAAACACCATATATTTT
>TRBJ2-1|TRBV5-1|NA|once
CASSFRRSSYNEQFF
TGCGCCAGCAGCTTCCGTCGCAGCTCCTACAATGAGCAGTTCTTC
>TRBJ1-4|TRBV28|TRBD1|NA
CASSGQGAREKLFF
TGTGCCAGCAGTGGACAGGGGGCGCGTGAAAAACTGTTTTTT
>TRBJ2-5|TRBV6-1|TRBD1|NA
CASSGEWDRDMETQYF
TGTGCCAGCAGTGGCGAATGGGACAGGGATATGGAGACCCAGTACTTC
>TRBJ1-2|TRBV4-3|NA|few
CASSQDVDSQGGYTF
TGCGCCAGCAGCCAAGATGTGGACAGCCAGGGTGGCTACACCTTC
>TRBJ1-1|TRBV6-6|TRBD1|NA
CASNIRGTTEAFF
TGTGCCAGCAACATCAGGGGGACCACTGAAGCTTTCTTT
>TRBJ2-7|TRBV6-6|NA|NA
CASSHPQVYYEQYF
TGTGCCAGCAGTCACCCCCAGGTTTACTACGAGCAGTACTTC
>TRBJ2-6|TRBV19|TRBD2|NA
CASSIQGGGAVGANVLTF
TGTGCCAGTAGTATCCAGGGCGGGGGGGCTGTCGGGGCCAACGTCCTGACTTTC
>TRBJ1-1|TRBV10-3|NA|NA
CAISGGANTEAFF
TGTGCCATCAGCGGGGGGGCAAACACTGAAGCTTTCTTT
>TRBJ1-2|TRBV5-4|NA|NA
CASSPTPQGKQNGYTF
TGTGCCAGCAGCCCAACGCCACAGGGTAAACAGAATGGCTACACCTTC
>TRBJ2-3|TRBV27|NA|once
CASSVDRGRWAGGTDTQYF
TGTGCCAGCAGTGTCGACAGGGGGCGCTGGGCGGGAGGGACAGATACGCAGTATTTT